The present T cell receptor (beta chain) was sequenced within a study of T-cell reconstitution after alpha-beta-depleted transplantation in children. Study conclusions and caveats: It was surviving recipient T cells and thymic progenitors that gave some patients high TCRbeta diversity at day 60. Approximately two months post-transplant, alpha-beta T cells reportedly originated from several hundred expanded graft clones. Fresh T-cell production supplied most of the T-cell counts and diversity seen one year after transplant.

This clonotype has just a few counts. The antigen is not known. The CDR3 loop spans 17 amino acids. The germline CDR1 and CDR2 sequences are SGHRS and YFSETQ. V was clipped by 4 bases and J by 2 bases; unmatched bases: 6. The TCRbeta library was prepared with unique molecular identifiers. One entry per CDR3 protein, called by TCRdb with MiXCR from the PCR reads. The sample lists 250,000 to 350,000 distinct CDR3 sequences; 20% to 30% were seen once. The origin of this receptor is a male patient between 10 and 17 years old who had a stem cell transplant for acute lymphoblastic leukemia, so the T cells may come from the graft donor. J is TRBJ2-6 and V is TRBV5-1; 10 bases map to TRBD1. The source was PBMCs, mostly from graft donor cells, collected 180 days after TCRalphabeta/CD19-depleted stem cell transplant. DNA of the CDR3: TGCGCCAGCAGCCCTGACAGGGGGCGAACTGGGGCCAACGTCCTGACTTTC. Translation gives CASSPDRGRTGANVLTF.